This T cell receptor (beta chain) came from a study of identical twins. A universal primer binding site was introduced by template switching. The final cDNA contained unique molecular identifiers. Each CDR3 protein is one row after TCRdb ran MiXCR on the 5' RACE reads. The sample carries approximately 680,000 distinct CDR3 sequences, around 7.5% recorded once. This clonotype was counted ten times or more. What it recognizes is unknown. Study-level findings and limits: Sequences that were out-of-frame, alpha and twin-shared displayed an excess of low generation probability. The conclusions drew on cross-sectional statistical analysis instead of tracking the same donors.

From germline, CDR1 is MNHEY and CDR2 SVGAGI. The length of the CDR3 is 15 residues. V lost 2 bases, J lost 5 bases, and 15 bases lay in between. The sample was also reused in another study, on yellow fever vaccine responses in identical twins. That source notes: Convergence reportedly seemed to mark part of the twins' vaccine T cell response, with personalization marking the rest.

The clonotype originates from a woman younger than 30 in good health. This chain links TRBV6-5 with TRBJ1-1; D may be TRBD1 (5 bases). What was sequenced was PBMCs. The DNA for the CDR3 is TGTGCCAGCAGTTACCCTACGTCAGGGAGAACTGAAGCTTTCTTT. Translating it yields CASSYPTSGRTEAFF.